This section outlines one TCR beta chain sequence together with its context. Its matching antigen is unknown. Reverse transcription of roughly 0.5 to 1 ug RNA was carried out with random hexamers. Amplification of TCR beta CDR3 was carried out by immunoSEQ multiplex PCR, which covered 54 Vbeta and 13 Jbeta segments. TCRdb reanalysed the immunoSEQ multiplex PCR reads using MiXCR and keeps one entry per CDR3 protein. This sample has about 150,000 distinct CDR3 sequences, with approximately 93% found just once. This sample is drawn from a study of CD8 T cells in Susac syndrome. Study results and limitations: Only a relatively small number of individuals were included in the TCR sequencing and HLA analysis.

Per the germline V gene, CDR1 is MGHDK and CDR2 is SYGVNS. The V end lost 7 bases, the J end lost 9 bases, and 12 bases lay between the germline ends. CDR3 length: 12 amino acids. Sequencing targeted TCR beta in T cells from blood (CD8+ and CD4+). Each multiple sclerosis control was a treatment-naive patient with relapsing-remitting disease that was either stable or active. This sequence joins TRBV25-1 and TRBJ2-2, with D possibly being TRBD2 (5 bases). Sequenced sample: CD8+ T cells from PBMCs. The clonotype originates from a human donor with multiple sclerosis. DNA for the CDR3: TGTGCCAGCATGGGAGCACGCCGGGAGCTGTTTTTT. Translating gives CASMGARRELFF.